These 5 T cell receptor beta chains came from one sample sequenced in a study of cytomegalovirus exposure and HLA in healthy donors. The PCR ran on 60 Vbeta and 13 Jbeta primers. Method: immunoSEQ multiplex PCR; TCRdb's copy keeps in-frame clones and lacks some. The sample consists of around 150,000 clones, approximately 77% of them appearing once. The sequencing sample was made of PBMCs. The receptors originated from a man aged 45-65 years in good health and CMV-seropositive.

V and J are TRBV4-1 and TRBJ1-3; 10 positions agree with TRBD1. Germline CDR1 reads MGHRA; CDR2 reads YSYEKL. V lost 4 bases, J lost 6 bases, and 9 bases stayed unmatched. This CDR3 contains 16 residues. CDR3 DNA sequence: TGCGCCAGCAGCCTTGGAGAGGACAGGGGGTTAAACACCATATATTTT. It yields the protein CASSLGEDRGLNTIYF.

This clone has just one count. The chain recombines TRBV9 with TRBJ1-3, with D perhaps TRBD1 (6 bases). There are 17 residues in the CDR3. The germline V gene has CDR1 SGDLS and CDR2 YYNGEE. Trimming took off 2 bases at V and 3 bases at J, with 18 bases between the two ends. The CDR3 sequence: CASSVSSGGRFGNTIYF. The CDR3 DNA reads TGTGCCAGCAGCGTGAGCTCGGGGGGGCGTTTTGGAAACACCATATATTTT.

The chain employs TRBV5-1 and TRBJ1-3, with 7 bases fitting TRBD1. Looked up from germline, CDR1 is SGHRS and CDR2 is YFSETQ. CDR3 length: 14 amino acids. V gave up 4 bases and J gave up 2 bases; unmatched junction bases: 3. CDR3 bases: TGCGCCAGCAGCGACGACAGGGCTGGAAACACCATATATTTT. This sequence encodes CASSDDRAGNTIYF.

The gene calls are TRBV9 and TRBJ1-4, with D possibly being TRBD1 (5 bases). This CDR3 region has 12 residues. V lost 4 bases to trimming and J lost 7 bases, with 8 bases between them. Looked up from germline, CDR1 is SGDLS and CDR2 is YYNGEE. The CDR3 region has the DNA TGTGCCAGCAGCAGGGGAGGTGAAAAACTGTTTTTT. It is translated as CASSRGGEKLFF.

This chain joins TRBV5-4 and TRBJ2-2, with TRBD2 matching 8 bases. CDR3 length: 16 residues. Germline V lookup: CDR1 SGHNT, CDR2 YYREEE (reference sequence). The V and J ends lost 4 bases and 6 bases, in that order; junction bases with no gene match: 11. CDR3 amino acids: CASSARTSLSPGELFF. The CDR3 coding sequence is TGTGCCAGCAGCGCCCGGACTAGCCTCTCTCCCGGGGAGCTGTTTTTT.